This record concerns one T cell receptor (beta chain) sequence. What it binds is not known. The data stem from a study of OX40 agonist ivuxolimab in advanced cancers. Overall study context: Dosing consisted of intravenous ivuxolimab at 0.01 to 10 mg/kg every 2 weeks. Study outcomes and limitations: Mean expanded clone counts were higher in CD8+ than CD4+ T cells. With doses of 0.1 to 3.0 mg/kg, CD4+ and CD8+ blood T cells had undergone clonal expansion by week 6.

Using immunoSEQ multiplex PCR, the repertoire was profiled, and TCRdb retains in-frame clones only, with some absent. The table includes 55,000 to 65,000 clones, less than 95% detected once. CDR1 MDHEN and CDR2 SYDVKM come from the germline V gene. This CDR3 is 15 amino acids long. With 6 bases removed from V and 11 bases from J, the gap between germline ends came to 23 bases. The rearrangement links TRBV28 to TRBJ1-5, with D maybe TRBD1 (5 bases). This TCR was recovered from an adult with an advanced solid tumor such as melanoma, head and neck, liver or kidney cancer. The input for sequencing was CD4+ or CD8+ T cells sorted from blood, taken in a trial of the OX40 agonist ivuxolimab. CDR3 bases: TGTGCCAGCAGAGTATCCGGTGAGGGGCGTCGGTCCCAGCATTTT. Translating it yields CASRVSGEGRRSQHF.